Listed below are T cell receptor beta chains from one sample, sequenced in a study. Generated by immunoSEQ multiplex PCR, the TCRdb table keeps only in-frame clones and is missing some. This sample yields nearly 70,000 clones, of which approximately 92% are seen a single time; under 4.5% belongs to the top ten. Sequenced sample: PBMCs. The receptor source for this set is a man between 40 and 49 years old with rheumatoid arthritis. Each CDR3 is given without its conserved first and last residue.

V gene: TRBV5-1; J gene: TRBJ1-5; CDR3 protein: ALKEGRQFQPQH
V gene: TRBV7-6; J gene: TRBJ1-1; CDR3 protein: ASSLTGISEAF
V gene: TRBV19; J gene: TRBJ2-5; CDR3 protein: ASSIGRGKGEETQY
V gene: TRBV28; J gene: TRBJ1-5; CDR3 protein: ASRGDSNQPQH
V gene: TRBV19; J gene: TRBJ2-5; CDR3 protein: ASSIQGAQETQY
V gene: TRBV29-1; J gene: TRBJ2-6; CDR3 protein: SVARDTGRSGANVLT
V gene: TRBV27; J gene: TRBJ2-1; CDR3 protein: ASSLSDRREQF
V gene: TRBV7-8; J gene: TRBJ1-2; CDR3 protein: ASSDWTETYGYT
V gene: TRBV15; J gene: TRBJ2-7; CDR3 protein: ATSRDRGSYEQY
V gene: TRBV6-2/TRBV6-3; J gene: TRBJ2-1; CDR3 protein: ASSPLNEQF
V gene: TRBV6-5; J gene: TRBJ1-1; CDR3 protein: ASSPHGTGNTEAF
V gene: TRBV11-2; J gene: TRBJ1-3; CDR3 protein: ASSLGQGSGNTIY
V gene: TRBV2; J gene: TRBJ2-5; CDR3 protein: ASSAGGLAEETQY
V gene: TRBV3-1/TRBV3-2; J gene: TRBJ1-2; CDR3 protein: ASSAGPYGYT
V gene: TRBV30; J gene: TRBJ1-1; CDR3 protein: AWSLLGTEAF
V gene: TRBV7-9; J gene: TRBJ2-7; CDR3 protein: ASSSGLAGGEQY
V gene: TRBV6-2/TRBV6-3; J gene: TRBJ2-5; CDR3 protein: ASSYDRGGYQETQY
V gene: TRBV28; J gene: TRBJ1-5; CDR3 protein: ASSLDIQGRNQPQH
V gene: TRBV28; J gene: TRBJ1-1; CDR3 protein: ASSWAGGNTEAF
V gene: TRBV5-4; J gene: TRBJ2-1; CDR3 protein: ASSSGTAPNEQF
V gene: TRBV6-1; J gene: TRBJ2-7; CDR3 protein: ASSEYTGWTYEQY
V gene: TRBV7-9; J gene: TRBJ2-6; CDR3 protein: ASSLGGTVSGANVLT
V gene: TRBV5-4; J gene: TRBJ2-5; CDR3 protein: ASSLSGEGETQY
V gene: TRBV2; J gene: TRBJ1-1; CDR3 protein: ASTLDRVVTEAF
V gene: TRBV1; J gene: TRBJ2-3; CDR3 protein: TSSQGVTDTQY
V gene: TRBV28; J gene: TRBJ2-1; CDR3 protein: ASSPSSGRTAEQF
V gene: TRBV19; J gene: TRBJ1-2; CDR3 protein: ASSRGKSNYGYT
V gene: TRBV7-8; J gene: TRBJ2-3; CDR3 protein: ASSPGLAGTTDTQY
V gene: TRBV28; J gene: TRBJ2-1; CDR3 protein: ASSFWADNEQF
V gene: TRBV5-1; J gene: TRBJ1-4; CDR3 protein: ASSSRTGTQLGSNEKLF
V gene: TRBV19; J gene: TRBJ1-3; CDR3 protein: ASRPISGNTIY
V gene: TRBV27; J gene: TRBJ1-2; CDR3 protein: ASSPPRDRANYGYT
V gene: TRBV7-3; J gene: TRBJ1-6; CDR3 protein: ASSLLPGQNSPLH
V gene: TRBV27; J gene: TRBJ2-5; CDR3 protein: ASSRTSVQETQY
V gene: TRBV28; J gene: TRBJ2-7; CDR3 protein: ASSDGQGDIHEQY
V gene: TRBV19; J gene: TRBJ2-1; CDR3 protein: ASSRTGGAYNEQF
V gene: TRBV6-5; J gene: TRBJ2-7; CDR3 protein: AVGWDYEQY
V gene: TRBV11-2; J gene: TRBJ2-4; CDR3 protein: ASSEGTGRRNIQY
V gene: TRBV10-3; J gene: TRBJ2-7; CDR3 protein: AISSGTSGSSEQY
V gene: TRBV19; J gene: TRBJ2-4; CDR3 protein: ASSIVRGAKNIQY
V gene: TRBV10-3; J gene: TRBJ2-2; CDR3 protein: AISPQAALLTGELF
V gene: TRBV3-1/TRBV3-2; J gene: TRBJ2-5; CDR3 protein: ASSRRPPPPMAQETQY
V gene: TRBV10-3; J gene: TRBJ2-3; CDR3 protein: AISEKEGQDTQY
V gene: TRBV10-3; J gene: TRBJ2-3; CDR3 protein: AISESTGGYADTQY
V gene: TRBV7-8; J gene: TRBJ2-7; CDR3 protein: ASSMGTGSFLYEQY
V gene: TRBV19; J gene: TRBJ1-2; CDR3 protein: ATSTGTYGYT
V gene: TRBV2; J gene: TRBJ1-1; CDR3 protein: ASSDGQLNTEAF
V gene: TRBV29-1; J gene: TRBJ2-7; CDR3 protein: SVTDRAPYEQY
V gene: TRBV7-9; J gene: TRBJ2-7; CDR3 protein: ASSPPPGAGSYEQY
V gene: TRBV11-3; J gene: TRBJ2-7; CDR3 protein: ASSFTSGNEQY
V gene: TRBV3-1/TRBV3-2; J gene: TRBJ1-4; CDR3 protein: ASSQSGGAEKLF
V gene: TRBV19; J gene: TRBJ1-5; CDR3 protein: ASTRLGGSNQPQH
V gene: TRBV6-4; J gene: TRBJ1-6; CDR3 protein: ASSDRDNSPLH